The 5 T cell receptor beta chains given below trace back to one sample, sequenced in a study of T cell clonality in common variable immunodeficiency. Using immunoSEQ multiplex PCR, the repertoire was profiled, and TCRdb retains in-frame clones only, with some absent. The repertoire consists of approximately 44,000 clones, none detected only once. The sample taken for sequencing was peripheral blood mononuclear cells. These receptors all stem from a person between 18 and 69 years old in good health.

The CDR3 sequence is CASSSVGGPTYEQYF. The part of the CDR3 DNA that was read is TGTGCCAGCAGCTCCGTCGGAGGGCCTACCTACGAG. This chain links TRBV5-5 with TRBJ2-7; D perhaps matches TRBD2 (6 bases). From the germline J gene comes the end of the CDR3, since the read stops 3 residues before it. Germline CDR1 SGHKS, CDR2 YYEKEE (reference sequence). V was trimmed by 3 bases and J by 2 bases, leaving 15 bases between them. This CDR3 is built from 15 residues.

This clone was seen at least ten times. From the germline J gene comes the end of the CDR3, since the read stops 3 residues before it. This chain links TRBV19 with TRBJ2-7, with 7 bases fitting TRBD1. Germline V gives CDR1 LNHDA, CDR2 SQIVND (reference sequence). CDR3 length: 18 residues. V was clipped by 5 bases and J by 2 bases; unmatched bases: 18. The sequenced part of the CDR3 DNA is TGTGCCAGTAGTCCATTCTCCAGTACAGGGGATCCCACCTACGAG. This codes for CASSPFSSTGDPTYE. The entire CDR3 is CASSPFSSTGDPTYEQYF.

Ten or more counts support this clone. Sequencing ends 3 residues short of the CDR3 end; the germline J gene provides the rest. The chain has TRBV7-6 and TRBJ2-3, with TRBD1 identical over 8 bases. J gave up 5 bases and V 0 bases, and 7 bases lay outside the gene matches. Germline V gene data show CDR1 as SGHVS and CDR2 as FNYEAQ. This CDR3 has 16 amino acids. The sequenced part of the CDR3 DNA is TGTGCCAGCAGCTTAGCGGCACTTACAGGGGGAGATACG. Its protein product is CASSLAALTGGDT. The complete CDR3 reads CASSLAALTGGDTQYF.

Comment on this clone: The read ends 3 residues shy of where the CDR3 ends; the end is completed using the germline J gene. The rearrangement links TRBV10-2 to TRBJ1-1; D is possibly TRBD1 (6 bases). The CDR3 covers 15 residues. Germline loops: CDR1 WSHSY, CDR2 SAAADI. CDR3 residues: CASSESEQGEREAFF. Incomplete CDR3 DNA: TGCGCCAGCAGTGAGAGCGAACAGGGTGAGAGAGAA.

In its sample, this clone was seen many times. The CDR3 extends 3 residues past the end of the read, so its final part is completed from the germline J gene. This chain connects TRBV20-1 to TRBJ2-3; D not resolved. CDR1 DFQATT and CDR2 SNEGSKA come from the germline V gene (reference sequence). V lost 0 bases, J lost 2 bases, and 12 bases lay in between. The length of the CDR3 is 15 residues. The CDR3 sequence: CSARDLKLTTDTQYF. The part of the CDR3 DNA that was read is TGCAGTGCTAGAGATTTAAAACTCACCACAGATACG.